The next 9 T cell receptor beta chains were all read from a single sample in a study of beta chain features in type 1 diabetes. Sequenced material consisted of expressed TCRB transcripts (all of the isolated RNA was reverse transcribed). TCRdb's table, derived via immunoSEQ multiplex PCR, lists solely in-frame clones and lacks some. This table has fewer than 650,000 clones, around 15% appearing once. The sequenced material came from naive CD4+ T cells from blood. These receptors were obtained from a man aged 18 to 29 in good health.

The rearrangement uses TRBV11-2 and TRBJ1-4; D uncertain. Trimming removed 4 bases from V and 10 bases from J, with 22 bases in between. This CDR3 spans 16 amino acids. From germline, CDR1 is SGHAT and CDR2 FQNNGV. The CDR3 here is CASSSPLRHRKGKLFF. Written as DNA, the CDR3 is TGTGCCAGCAGCTCCCCCCTGAGACACAGAAAGGGAAAACTGTTTTTT.

Only a few counts were recorded for this clone. V is TRBV28 and J is TRBJ1-1; the match to TRBD1 covers 7 bases. This CDR3 has 15 amino acids. From germline, CDR1 is MDHEN and CDR2 SYDVKM. Trimming at V came to 3 bases and at J to 7 bases, leaving 11 bases not matched to a gene. CDR3 in amino acids: CASSLVQGGFIEAFF. CDR3 DNA sequence: TGTGCCAGCAGTTTGGTCCAGGGGGGGTTTATTGAAGCTTTCTTT.

This chain connects TRBV28 to TRBJ2-1, with TRBD2 identical over 11 bases. In germline, CDR1 is MDHEN, CDR2 SYDVKM. The CDR3 runs 15 residues. The V segment lost 4 bases and the J segment 3 bases; nucleotides outside the gene matches: 2. This CDR3 reads CASSWGLAVYNEQFF. DNA of the CDR3: TGTGCCAGCAGTTGGGGACTAGCGGTCTACAATGAGCAGTTCTTC.

This clone occurred a few times. For the CDR3, the DNA is TGTGCCAGCACTTTGGGTGCTACGCAGTATTTT. This gives the protein CASTLGATQYF. This chain connects TRBV6-5 to TRBJ2-3; no definite D call. Trimming left V 7 bases short and J 8 bases short, with 10 bases between. Looked up from germline, CDR1 is MNHEY and CDR2 is SVGAGI. This CDR3 spans 11 amino acids.

This clone was observed many times. The chain carries TRBV25-1 and TRBJ2-1; TRBD1 aligns across 10 bases. The V gene end was trimmed by 4 bases and the J gene end by 8 bases; junction bases not matched to a gene: 11. This CDR3 has 16 residues. Germline CDR1 is MGHDK and CDR2 is SYGVNS. The CDR3 reads CASSARGGTGVYEQFF. CDR3 nucleotide sequence: TGTGCCAGCAGTGCCCGGGGCGGGACAGGGGTTTATGAGCAGTTCTTC.

The table lists this clone with a few counts. The rearrangement uses TRBV25-1 and TRBJ1-3; D remains unclear. Germline CDR1 reads MGHDK; CDR2 reads SYGVNS. The CDR3 contains 16 residues. Trimming cost V 0 bases and J 0 bases, with 9 bases left between them. The CDR3 loop reads CASSEYVGYSGNTIYF. The DNA of the CDR3 is TGTGCCAGCAGTGAATATGTCGGATACTCTGGAAACACCATATATTTT.

This clone was observed a few times. The V gene is TRBV6-5, the J gene TRBJ2-7, with D uncertain. Trimming took off 0 bases at V and 3 bases at J, with 12 bases between the two ends. Germline V CDR1 and CDR2: MNHEY, SVGAGI. This CDR3 spans 15 amino acids. CDR3 coding DNA: TGTGCCAGCAGTTACTCGCCGACAAGAAACTACGAGCAGTACTTC. Translating gives CASSYSPTRNYEQYF.

The sample holds a few counts of this clone. V and J are TRBV6-5 and TRBJ2-3; maybe TRBD1 (5 bases). From germline, CDR1 is MNHEY and CDR2 SVGAGI. The V gene lost 2 bases and the J gene lost 6 bases, with 18 bases spanning the gap. This CDR3 is 16 amino acids long. CDR3 protein: CASSYAQGRGMDTQYF. In nucleotides, the CDR3 is TGTGCCAGCAGTTACGCGCAGGGTAGGGGAATGGATACGCAGTATTTT.

This chain connects TRBV11-1 to TRBJ2-7; a weak D match, TRBD2 (6 bases). The germline V gene has CDR1 SGHAT and CDR2 FQDESV (reference sequence). The CDR3 has 16 residues. V shed 1 base and J shed 3 bases, with 16 bases lying between them. CDR3 in amino acids: CASSLVPGSGDYEQYF. The CDR3, as DNA: TGTGCCAGCAGCTTAGTCCCCGGGAGTGGGGACTACGAGCAGTACTTC. Based on the CDR3 plus reference TRBV11-1 and TRBJ2-7, the full variable domain is EAEVAQSPRYKITEKSQAVAFWCDPISGHATLYWYRQILGQGPELLVQFQDESVVDDSQLPKDRFSAERLKGVDSTLKIQPAELGDSAMYLCASSLVPGSGDYEQYFGPGTRLTVT.